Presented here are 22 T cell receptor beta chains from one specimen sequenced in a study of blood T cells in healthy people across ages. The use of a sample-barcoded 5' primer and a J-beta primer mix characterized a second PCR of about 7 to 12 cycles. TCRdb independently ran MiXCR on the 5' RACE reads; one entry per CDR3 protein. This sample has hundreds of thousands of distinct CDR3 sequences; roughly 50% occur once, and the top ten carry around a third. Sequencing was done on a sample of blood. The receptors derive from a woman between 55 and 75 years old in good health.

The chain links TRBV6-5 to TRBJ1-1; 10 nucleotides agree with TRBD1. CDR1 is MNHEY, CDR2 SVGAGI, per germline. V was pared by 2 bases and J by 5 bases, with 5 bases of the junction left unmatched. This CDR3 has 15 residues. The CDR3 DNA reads TGTGCCAGCAGTTACGGGACAGGGGTTGGAACTGAAGCTTTCTTT. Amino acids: CASSYGTGVGTEAFF.

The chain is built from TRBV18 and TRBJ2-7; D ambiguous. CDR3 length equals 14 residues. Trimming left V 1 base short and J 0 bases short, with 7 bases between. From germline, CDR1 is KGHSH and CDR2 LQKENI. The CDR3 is CASSPQSSSYEQYF. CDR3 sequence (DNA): TGTGCCAGCTCACCACAGAGTTCCTCCTACGAGCAGTACTTC.

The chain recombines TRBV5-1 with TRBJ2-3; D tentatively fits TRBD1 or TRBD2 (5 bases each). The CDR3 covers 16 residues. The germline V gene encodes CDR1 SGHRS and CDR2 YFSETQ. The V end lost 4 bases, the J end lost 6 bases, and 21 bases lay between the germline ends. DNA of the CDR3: TGCGCCAGCAGCAAGGACGGGGCGGAATCACGCGATACGCAGTATTTT. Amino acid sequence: CASSKDGAESRDTQYF.

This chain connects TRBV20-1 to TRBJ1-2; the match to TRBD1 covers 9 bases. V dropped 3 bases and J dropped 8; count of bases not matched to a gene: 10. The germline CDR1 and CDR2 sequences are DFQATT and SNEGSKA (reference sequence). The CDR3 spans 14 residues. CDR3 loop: CSASPFLTGGGYTF. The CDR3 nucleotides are TGCAGTGCTAGCCCCTTTCTGACAGGGGGAGGCTACACCTTC.

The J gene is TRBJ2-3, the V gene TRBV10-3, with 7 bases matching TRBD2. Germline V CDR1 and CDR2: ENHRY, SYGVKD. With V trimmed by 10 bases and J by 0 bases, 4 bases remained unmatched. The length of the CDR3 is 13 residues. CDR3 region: CASGTTSTDTQYF. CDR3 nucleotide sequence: TGTGCCAGCGGGACTACTAGCACAGATACGCAGTATTTT.

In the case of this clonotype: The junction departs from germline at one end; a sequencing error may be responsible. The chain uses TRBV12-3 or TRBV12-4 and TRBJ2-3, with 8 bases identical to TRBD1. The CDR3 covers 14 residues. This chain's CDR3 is CASNHRGVVYTEYF. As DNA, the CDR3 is TGTGCCAGCAACCACAGGGGGGTAGTGTATACGGAGTATTTT.

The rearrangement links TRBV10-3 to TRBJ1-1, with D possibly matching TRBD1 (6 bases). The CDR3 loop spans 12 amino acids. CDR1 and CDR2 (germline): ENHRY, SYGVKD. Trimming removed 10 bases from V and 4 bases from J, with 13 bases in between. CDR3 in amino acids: CANKGGGTEAFF. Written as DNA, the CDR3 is TGTGCCAACAAAGGGGGGGGCACTGAAGCTTTCTTT.

CDR3 loop: CASSQDRGTSGTRFF. CDR3 nucleotides: TGTGCCAGCAGCCAAGATAGGGGGACTAGCGGGACCCGGTTCTTC. This chain connects TRBV3-1 to TRBJ2-1; 13 bases agree with TRBD2. The CDR3 loop spans 15 amino acids. The germline CDR1 and CDR2 sequences are LGHDT and YNNKEL (reference sequence). Trimming took 0 bases from V and 15 from J; bases not matched to a gene: 8.

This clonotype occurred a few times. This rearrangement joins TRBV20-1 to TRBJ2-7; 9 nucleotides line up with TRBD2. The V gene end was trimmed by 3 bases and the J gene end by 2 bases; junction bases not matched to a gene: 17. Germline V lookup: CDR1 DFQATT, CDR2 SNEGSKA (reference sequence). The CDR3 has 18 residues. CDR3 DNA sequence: TGCAGTGCTAGTGTTCCGGCACTAAGCGGGAGGCAAGCCTACGAGCAGTACTTC. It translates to CSASVPALSGRQAYEQYF.

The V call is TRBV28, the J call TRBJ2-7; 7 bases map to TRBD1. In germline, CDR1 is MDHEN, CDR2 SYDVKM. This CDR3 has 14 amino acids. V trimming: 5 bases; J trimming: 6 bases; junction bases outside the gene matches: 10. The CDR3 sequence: CASSSTGDPLEQYF. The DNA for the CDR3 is TGTGCCAGCAGTAGTACAGGGGACCCTCTCGAGCAGTACTTC.

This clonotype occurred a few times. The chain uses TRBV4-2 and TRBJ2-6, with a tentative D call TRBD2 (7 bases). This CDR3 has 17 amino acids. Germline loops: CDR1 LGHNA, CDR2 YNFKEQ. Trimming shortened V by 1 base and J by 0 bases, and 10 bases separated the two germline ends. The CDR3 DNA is TGTGCCAGCAGCCAAGGAGGGGGGGACTCTGGGGCCAACGTCCTGACTTTC. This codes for CASSQGGGDSGANVLTF.

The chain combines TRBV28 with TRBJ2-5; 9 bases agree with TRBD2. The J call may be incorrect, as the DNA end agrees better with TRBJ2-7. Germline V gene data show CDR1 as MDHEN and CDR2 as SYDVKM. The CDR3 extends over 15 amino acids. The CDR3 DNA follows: TGTGCCAGCAGGCCACCCCGGGGACTAGCAAACGAGCAGTACTTC. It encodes CASRPPRGLANEQYF.

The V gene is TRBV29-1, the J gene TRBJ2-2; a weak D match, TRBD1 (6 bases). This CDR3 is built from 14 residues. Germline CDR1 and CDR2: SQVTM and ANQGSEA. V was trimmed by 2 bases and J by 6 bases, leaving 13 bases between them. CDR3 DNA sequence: TGCAGCGTTGAAAAAGTTTACAGGGCCGGGGAGCTGTTTTTT. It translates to CSVEKVYRAGELFF.

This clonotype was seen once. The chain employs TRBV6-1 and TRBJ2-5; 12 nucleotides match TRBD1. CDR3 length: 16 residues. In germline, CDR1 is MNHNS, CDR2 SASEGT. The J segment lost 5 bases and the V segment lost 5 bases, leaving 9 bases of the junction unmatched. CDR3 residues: CASSNRDRGLGETQYF. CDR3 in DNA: TGTGCCAGCAGTAACCGGGACAGGGGGCTGGGGGAGACCCAGTACTTC.

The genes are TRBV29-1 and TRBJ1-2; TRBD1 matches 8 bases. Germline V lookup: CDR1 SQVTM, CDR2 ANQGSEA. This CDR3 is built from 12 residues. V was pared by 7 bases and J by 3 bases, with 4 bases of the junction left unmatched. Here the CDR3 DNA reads TGCAGCGGAGGACAGGGTGACTATGGCTACACCTTC. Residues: CSGGQGDYGYTF.

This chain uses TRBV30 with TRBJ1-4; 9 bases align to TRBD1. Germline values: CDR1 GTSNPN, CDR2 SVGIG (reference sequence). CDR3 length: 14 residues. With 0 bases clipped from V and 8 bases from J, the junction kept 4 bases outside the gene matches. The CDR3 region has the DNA TGTGCCTGGAGTGTCGGGACAGGGAAGGAAAAACTGTTTTTT. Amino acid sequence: CAWSVGTGKEKLFF.

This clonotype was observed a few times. In nucleotides, the CDR3 is TGTGCCAGCGGTGGCCAGAAAGAAGAGACCCAGTACTTC. It yields the protein CASGGQKEETQYF. This rearrangement joins TRBV2 to TRBJ2-5; D not resolved. Deletions cut 8 bases from V and 3 bases from J, with 13 bases between. CDR3 length: 13 amino acids. CDR1 is SNHLY and CDR2 is FYNNEI in the germline V gene.

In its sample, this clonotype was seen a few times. DNA of the CDR3: TGTGCCAGCAGCCAAGAATCCAAAACCCAGTTCTTC. Amino acid sequence: CASSQESKTQFF. The J gene is TRBJ2-1, the V gene TRBV3-1; D unresolved. CDR1 and CDR2 (germline): LGHDT, YNNKEL (reference sequence). The CDR3 contains 12 residues. V lost 0 bases and J lost 13, with 10 bases in between.

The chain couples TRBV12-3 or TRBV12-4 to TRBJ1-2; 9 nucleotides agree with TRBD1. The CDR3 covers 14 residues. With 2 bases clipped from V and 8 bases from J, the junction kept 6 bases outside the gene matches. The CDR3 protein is CASSLWTGEGGYTF. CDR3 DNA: TGTGCCAGCAGTTTATGGACAGGGGAGGGCGGCTACACCTTC.

Here the CDR3 reads CASQGDPPEDSYNEQYF. The CDR3 bases are TGTGCCAGCCAGGGGGACCCCCCGGAGGATTCCTACAATGAGCAGTACTTC. This chain uses TRBV28 with TRBJ2-7; 7 bases line up with TRBD1. The CDR3 covers 17 residues. V was clipped by 8 bases and J by 7 bases; unmatched bases: 23. Germline values: CDR1 MDHEN, CDR2 SYDVKM.

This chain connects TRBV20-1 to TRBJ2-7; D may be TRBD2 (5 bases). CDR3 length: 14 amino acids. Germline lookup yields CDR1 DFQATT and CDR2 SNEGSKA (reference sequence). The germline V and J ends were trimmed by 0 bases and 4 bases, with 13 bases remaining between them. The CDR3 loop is CSARDPGKLYEQYF. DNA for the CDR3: TGCAGTGCTAGAGATCCCGGGAAACTTTACGAGCAGTACTTC.

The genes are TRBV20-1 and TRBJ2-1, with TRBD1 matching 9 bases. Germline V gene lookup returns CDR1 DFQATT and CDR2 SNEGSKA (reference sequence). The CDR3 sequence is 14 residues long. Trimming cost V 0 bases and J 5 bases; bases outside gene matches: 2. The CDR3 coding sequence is TGCAGTGCTAGAGAGAGGACAGGGGACAATGAGCAGTTCTTC. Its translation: CSARERTGDNEQFF.